This is a list of T cell receptor beta chains from one sample in a study of graft-versus-host responses after intestinal transplantation. The antigens of these receptors remain unknown. Sequenced by immunoSEQ multiplex PCR; TCRdb stores in-frame clones only, minus some. The table includes about 90,000 clones, roughly 80% detected once. Sequencing was performed on unstimulated CD8+ T cells sorted from spleen or lymph node cells, taken before intestinal transplant. All receptors come from a human donor who received an intestinal transplant. Both conserved end residues are part of each CDR3. Fields, in order: V gene, J gene, clone size, D gene, CDR3 DNA, CDR3 protein. The D gene is left open where the match is weak. Rows give clone size only sometimes, using once, few, many, or a class for an expanded clone.

>TRBV6-5|TRBJ2-7|NA|NA
TGTGCCAGCAGTTACGGGATTTACTACGAGCAGTACTTC
CASSYGIYYEQYF
>TRBV4-1|TRBJ2-1|NA|TRBD2
TGCGCCAGCAGCCAAGAGCGCGGGAGGCCTTACAATGAGCAGTTCTTC
CASSQERGRPYNEQFF
>TRBV10-3|TRBJ2-4|NA|NA
TGTGCCATCAGTGAGGTGGGAGGTAGCATTCAGTACTTC
CAISEVGGSIQYF
>TRBV4-1|TRBJ1-6|NA|NA
TGCGCCAGCAGCCAAGATGAGGGGTATAATTCACCCCTCCACTTT
CASSQDEGYNSPLHF
>TRBV11-1|TRBJ2-2|NA|NA
TGTGCCAGCAGCTTAGAAGGACAGTATTACACCGGGGAGCTGTTTTTT
CASSLEGQYYTGELFF
>TRBV30|TRBJ1-2|NA|TRBD1
TGTGCCTGGAGTCTATGGACAGGGGCTAACTATGGCTACACCTTC
CAWSLWTGANYGYTF
>TRBV19|TRBJ2-7|few|TRBD2
TGTGCCAGTAGTATAGATTTGAAGCGGGGACCAACCTACGAGCAGTACTTC
CASSIDLKRGPTYEQYF
>TRBV5-1|TRBJ2-7|NA|TRBD1
TGCGCCAGCAGTTCCGGACAGGGCTCCTACGAGCAGTACTTC
CASSSGQGSYEQYF
>TRBV5-1|TRBJ2-1|NA|TRBD2
TGCGCCAGCAGCCTAACTAGCGGTTTTTCCTACAATGAGCAGTTCTTC
CASSLTSGFSYNEQFF
>TRBV10-3|TRBJ1-2|few|TRBD1
TGTGCCAGCAGTTCGACAGGGGGCTATGGCTACACCTTC
CASSSTGGYGYTF
>TRBV6-5|TRBJ2-7|NA|NA
TGTGCCAGCAGTTACGAAAGGAGGGACGAGCAGTACTTC
CASSYERRDEQYF
>TRBV29-1|TRBJ2-2|NA|TRBD2
TGCAGCGTTGTATTAGCGGGAGAGCTAATTAAGACCGGGGAGCTGTTTTTT
CSVVLAGELIKTGELFF
>TRBV4-1|TRBJ1-6|NA|TRBD1
TGCGCCAGCAGCCAAGAGGGAGGGACAGCAAATTCACCCCTCCACTTT
CASSQEGGTANSPLHF
>TRBV7-6|TRBJ2-5|NA|NA
TGTGCCAGCAGCTTAGAAATTAGGGTAGGGGAGACCCAGTACTTC
CASSLEIRVGETQYF
>TRBV6-5|TRBJ1-2|once|NA
TGTGCCAGCAGTGAAGTTAGGGGGGGCTACACCTTC
CASSEVRGGYTF
>TRBV6-1|TRBJ2-5|NA|NA
TGTGCCAGCAGTGAAAACTCTAGCAAGGAGACCCAGTACTTC
CASSENSSKETQYF
>TRBV14|TRBJ2-5|NA|NA
TGTGCCAGCAGCCCCCGGGAGACTCAGGGGATGCGAGAGACCCAGTACTTC
CASSPRETQGMRETQYF
>TRBV2|TRBJ2-7|NA|NA
TGTGCCAGTGCGAGCTACGAGCAGTACTTC
CASASYEQYF
>TRBV7-3|TRBJ2-2|once|NA
TGTGCCAGCAGCTTAAGTTATTGGGGGGTCACCGGGGAGCTGTTTTTT
CASSLSYWGVTGELFF
>TRBV2|TRBJ1-4|few|NA
TGTGCCAGCATGGAACAGGGCCTTATGTTTTTT
CASMEQGLMFF
>TRBV6-1|TRBJ1-1|few|NA
TGTGCCAGTGAAGGTCGGGCGCCTGAGGCTTTCTTT
CASEGRAPEAFF
>TRBV30|TRBJ2-3|NA|NA
TGTGCCTGGAGTGTAATCCTCACTAGCACAGATACGCAGTATTTT
CAWSVILTSTDTQYF
>TRBV6-5|TRBJ2-1|NA|NA
TGTGCCAGCAGGCCTAGGTCCTACAATGAGCAGTTCTTC
CASRPRSYNEQFF
>TRBV4-2|TRBJ1-2|NA|NA
TGTGCCAGCAGCCAAGATCCTTCCTTCGAGAATTACTATGGCTACACCTTC
CASSQDPSFENYYGYTF
>TRBV10-1|TRBJ1-1|NA|NA
TGCGCCAGCAGTGTCAGGGGGAACACTGAAGCTTTCTTT
CASSVRGNTEAFF
>TRBV6-4|TRBJ2-7|once|TRBD2
TGTGCCAGCACTCGACCGGGACAGGGACTAGCGGCCTACGAGCAGTACTTC
CASTRPGQGLAAYEQYF
>TRBV28|TRBJ1-5|NA|NA
TGTGCCAGCAGCCCCAGGGGCGAAGGCAATCAGCCCCAGCATTTT
CASSPRGEGNQPQHF
>TRBV2|TRBJ1-4|NA|NA
TGTGCCAGCAGCACCTCTGCGGACGGAACCGAGGATGAAAAACTGTTTTTT
CASSTSADGTEDEKLFF
>TRBV9|TRBJ2-1|NA|TRBD1
TGTGCCAGCAGCGGAGGGACAGGTCACAGGGGGCTAGCGGCTACATTGCCCTACAATGAGCAGTTCTTC
CASSGGTGHRGLAATLPYNEQFF
>TRBV4-1|TRBJ1-1|NA|NA
TGCGCCAGCAGCCAAGGGGTTGAAGCTTTCTTT
CASSQGVEAFF
>TRBV5-4|TRBJ2-1|NA|NA
TGTGCCAGCAGCTTATCGGTCTACAATGAGCAGTTCTTC
CASSLSVYNEQFF
>TRBV6-5|TRBJ1-2|NA|NA
TGTGCCAGCAGTTACTCGACACAGCTTAACTATGGCTACACCTTC
CASSYSTQLNYGYTF
>TRBV4-1|TRBJ2-7|few|NA
TGCGCCAGCAGCCTGCCAGGGGCCTACGAGCAGTACTTC
CASSLPGAYEQYF
>TRBV6-5|TRBJ2-1|NA|NA
TGTGCCAGCAGTTACTCGGCGGGGTACAATGAGCAGTTCTTC
CASSYSAGYNEQFF
>TRBV6-5|TRBJ2-1|NA|NA
TGTGCCAGCAGTTACGGTCTACCAGAATTCAATGAGCAGTTCTTC
CASSYGLPEFNEQFF
>TRBV11-1|TRBJ2-3|NA|TRBD2
TGTGCCAGCAGCTTGGGACTAGCGGGAGCCTCTCCCTTCACAGATACGCAGTATTTT
CASSLGLAGASPFTDTQYF
>TRBV5-4|TRBJ1-6|NA|NA
TGTGCCAGCAGCTTGGGGGAGGGCCTTAATTCACCCCTCCACTTT
CASSLGEGLNSPLHF
>TRBV28|TRBJ2-5|NA|TRBD1
TGTGCCAGCAGCTCATTCGGGACAGGAGAACCCCAAGAGACCCAGTACTTC
CASSSFGTGEPQETQYF